These 24 T cell receptor beta chains were sequenced from one sample in a study of blood T cell repertoires in COVID-19. Using immunoSEQ multiplex PCR, the repertoire was profiled, and TCRdb retains in-frame clones only, with some absent. The sample has 250,000 to 300,000 clones, roughly 93% seen once. Sequencing used PBMCs or T cells enriched from blood (not recorded which). All receptors derive from a middle-aged woman with acute COVID-19.

J is TRBJ2-1 and V is TRBV4-3; 7 nucleotides match TRBD2. The CDR3 spans 18 residues. V dropped 1 base and J dropped 4; count of bases not matched to a gene: 13. Germline V gene sequence: CDR1 LGHNA, CDR2 YSLEER. Here the CDR3 reads CASSQGFGLQRGYNEQFF. The CDR3 DNA reads TGCGCCAGCAGCCAAGGGTTTGGGCTCCAGCGGGGATACAATGAGCAGTTCTTC.

The V gene is TRBV7-2, the J gene TRBJ1-5; D unclear. The V end was cut by 2 bases, the J end by 4 bases, with 15 bases between. The CDR3 loop spans 16 amino acids. Germline V gives CDR1 SGHTA, CDR2 FQGNSA. The CDR3 sequence is CASSLFPPRRNQPQHF. CDR3 sequence (DNA): TGTGCCAGCAGCTTATTCCCTCCAAGGCGGAATCAGCCCCAGCATTTT.

The chain uses TRBV4-1 and TRBJ2-5; D might be TRBD2 (5 bases). Trimming left V 3 bases short and J 7 bases short, with 21 bases between. Germline-derived CDR1 and CDR2 are MGHRA and YSYEKL. This CDR3 spans 16 amino acids. CDR3 sequence reads: CASSHTRRVGGGTQYF. The CDR3 coding sequence is TGCGCCAGCAGCCACACGAGGCGGGTCGGAGGTGGGACCCAGTACTTC.

The gene calls are TRBV5-6 and TRBJ1-5; 7 bases are a match to TRBD1. J lost 2 bases, V lost 4 bases, and 3 bases had no gene match. The CDR3 is made up of 14 amino acids. CDR1 and CDR2 (germline): SGHDT, YYEEEE. In nucleotides, the CDR3 is TGTGCCAGCAGCAGGACAGGCGGCAATCAGCCCCAGCATTTT. The encoded protein is CASSRTGGNQPQHF.

In the case of this clone: Other DNA sequences from this sample encode an identical CDR3 as well. The genes are TRBV5-1 and TRBJ2-5; TRBD2 is a possible D gene (6 bases). Germline-derived CDR1 and CDR2 are SGHRS and YFSETQ. V lost 0 bases and J lost 4, with 10 bases in between. The CDR3 has 14 residues. The CDR3 bases are TGCGCCAGCAGCTTGGCTGGCGGGATAGAGACCCAGTACTTC. It encodes CASSLAGGIETQYF.

A word on this clone: Other DNA sequences in the same sample also yield this CDR3. The chain couples TRBV3-1 (or the pseudogene TRBV3-2) to TRBJ1-1; D not certain. The CDR3 spans 12 residues. The V end was cut by 4 bases, the J end by 2 bases, with 5 bases between. The germline V gene has CDR1 LGHDT and CDR2 YNNKEL (reference sequence). CDR3 in DNA: TGTGCCAGCAGCCGCGTTAACACTGAAGCTTTCTTT. Translation gives CASSRVNTEAFF.

The rearrangement uses TRBV5-1 and TRBJ2-3, with D possibly being TRBD1 (5 bases). The length of the CDR3 is 14 residues. Looked up from germline, CDR1 is SGHRS and CDR2 is YFSETQ. Trimming pared 4 bases from V and 2 bases from J, leaving 11 bases between. The CDR3 loop is CASSPRQFTDTQYF. CDR3 DNA sequence: TGCGCCAGCAGCCCCCGACAGTTCACAGATACGCAGTATTTT.

This clone showed up just once. The V call is TRBV29-1, the J call TRBJ1-5; D gene uncertain. V lost 4 bases and J lost 7, with 17 bases in between. CDR1 and CDR2 (germline): SQVTM, ANQGSEA. CDR3 length: 14 amino acids. In DNA, the CDR3 is TGCAGCGTTGGCAGCGGATCGGCATGGCAGCCCCAGCATTTT. This sequence encodes CSVGSGSAWQPQHF.

About this clone: This CDR3 fails to terminate in the conserved phenylalanine or tryptophan, so it likely reflects a read error. The DNA is left out, because the CDR3 cannot be placed on it with certainty; the CDR3 is given as TCRdb lists it. The gene calls are TRBV12-2 and TRBJ2-7; TRBD1 is taken as the D call from the table, unchecked against the DNA. TRBV12-2 is reported as a pseudogene. A total of 11 residues make up the CDR3, ends included. The CDR3: CASRPGQGAPG.

The V gene is TRBV2, the J gene TRBJ1-4, with TRBD1 matching 9 bases. The ends lost 4 bases at V and 7 bases at J; junction bases unmatched: 7. The length of the CDR3 is 15 residues. Germline V lookup: CDR1 SNHLY, CDR2 FYNNEI. Here the CDR3 reads CASSAAGTGIEKLFF. The DNA of the CDR3 is TGTGCCAGCAGTGCTGCCGGGACAGGGATTGAAAAACTGTTTTTT.

The chain recombines TRBV30 with TRBJ1-2; D is possibly TRBD1 (6 bases). This CDR3 is 18 amino acids long. Trimming took off 3 bases at V and 4 bases at J, with 27 bases between the two ends. Germline V lookup: CDR1 GTSNPN, CDR2 SVGIG (reference sequence). DNA of the CDR3: TGTGCCTGGAGATTACTTCGCCGGGGGCGCGGGGGGGCCTATGGCTACACCTTC. This sequence encodes CAWRLLRRGRGGAYGYTF. Using reference TRBV30 and TRBJ1-2 for the parts outside the CDR3, the full variable domain is SQTIHQWPATLVQPVGSPLSLECTVEGTSNPNLYWYRQAAGRGLQLLFYSVGIGQISSEVPQNLSASRPQDRQFILSSKKLLLSDSGFYLCAWRLLRRGRGGAYGYTFGSGTRLTVV.

The V and J genes are TRBV3-1 (or the pseudogene TRBV3-2) and TRBJ1-5; TRBD1 might be the D (5 bases). Germline assignment: CDR1 LGHDT and CDR2 YNNKEL (reference sequence). There are 14 residues in the CDR3. Trimming shortened V by 1 base and J by 5 bases, and 9 bases separated the two germline ends. In DNA form, the CDR3 reads TGTGCCAGCAGCCAAGCAGGGTTCTATCAGCCCCAGCATTTT. It is translated as CASSQAGFYQPQHF.

A single count supports this clone. V and J are TRBV5-1 and TRBJ2-7; 8 nucleotides line up with TRBD1. CDR1 and CDR2 from the germline V gene are SGHRS and YFSETQ. The CDR3 covers 12 residues. V lost 4 bases to trimming and J lost 7 bases; unmatched junction nucleotides: 4. The CDR3 DNA is TGCGCCAGCAGCGCAGGGGACAGGGAGCAGTACTTC. Its translation: CASSAGDREQYF. Combining the CDR3 with reference TRBV5-1 and TRBJ2-7 gives the whole variable domain KAGVTQTPRYLIKTRGQQVTLSCSPISGHRSVSWYQQTPGQGLQFLFEYFSETQRNKGNFPGRFSGRQFSNSRSEMNVSTLELGDSALYLCASSAGDREQYFGPGTRLTVT.

This clone has more than one count but fewer than ten. The DNA for the CDR3 is TGTGCCAGCAGCTCCCCTCAGGAGAACACTGAAGCTTTCTTT. Translation: CASSSPQENTEAFF. The V and J genes are TRBV11-3 and TRBJ1-1, with D unclear. Between the trimmed V and J ends, which lost 4 bases and 1 base, there was a span of 10 bases. The germline V gene encodes CDR1 SGHNT and CDR2 YENEEA. The CDR3 runs to 14 residues. The full variable domain, with the rest looked up from reference TRBV11-3 and TRBJ1-1, is EAGVVQSPRYKIIEKKQPVAFWCNPISGHNTLYWYLQNLGQGPELLIRYENEEAVDDSQLPKDRFSAERLKGVDSTLKIQPAELGDSAVYLCASSSPQENTEAFFGQGTRLTVV.

The genes are TRBV11-2 and TRBJ1-3, with no clear D. This CDR3 contains 13 residues. Trimming left V 5 bases short and J 6 bases short, with 11 bases between. CDR1 and CDR2 (germline): SGHAT, FQNNGV. The CDR3 loop is CASSPGEANTIYF. CDR3 nucleotides: TGTGCCAGCAGCCCCGGGGAGGCAAACACCATATATTTT.

The CDR3 region is CASSFVGTGEAEAFF. The CDR3 nucleotides are TGTGCCAGCAGTTTCGTGGGAACAGGGGAAGCTGAAGCTTTCTTT. J is TRBJ1-1 and V is TRBV28, with 7 bases identical to TRBD1. Germline assignment: CDR1 MDHEN and CDR2 SYDVKM. Losses at the gene ends were 3 bases for V and 6 bases for J; bases not matched to a gene: 10. This CDR3 has 15 amino acids.

V usage is TRBV28 and J usage is TRBJ1-6, with a weak D call TRBD1 (6 bases). Germline assignment: CDR1 MDHEN and CDR2 SYDVKM. The CDR3 covers 15 residues. V was cut by 6 bases and J by 9 bases, with 18 bases left in between. This CDR3 reads CASRGFGGRGSPLHF. The DNA of the CDR3 is TGTGCCAGCAGGGGTTTTGGGGGCAGGGGTTCACCCCTCCACTTT.

The count of this clone is one. J is TRBJ1-1 and V is TRBV5-3; TRBD1 matches 7 bases. TRBV5-3 falls under the ORF class, with uncertain function. Trimming took 3 bases from V and 5 from J; bases not matched to a gene: 4. This CDR3 contains 13 residues. The CDR3 DNA reads as TGTGCCAGAAGCTGGGACAGCCAGACTGAAGCTTTCTTT. Encoded protein: CARSWDSQTEAFF.

The gene calls are TRBV6-6 and TRBJ2-5; no clear D. Trimming removed 6 bases from V and 5 bases from J, with 13 bases in between. This CDR3 comprises 13 residues. CDR1 is MNHNY, CDR2 SVGAGI, per germline (reference sequence). The CDR3 nucleotides read TGTGCCAGCAGGGCACCCTGGTGGGAGACCCAGTACTTC. Protein: CASRAPWWETQYF.

V is TRBV27 and J is TRBJ2-7, with 8 nucleotides matching TRBD2. This CDR3 has 17 residues. V trimming: 2 bases; J trimming: 2 bases; junction bases outside the gene matches: 11. Germline CDR1 and CDR2: MNHEY and SMNVEV (reference sequence). CDR3 in amino acids: CASSLPPPGGTTYEQYF. The CDR3 nucleotides read TGTGCCAGCAGTTTACCCCCTCCGGGGGGGACTACCTACGAGCAGTACTTC.

V gene TRBV10-3 combines with J gene TRBJ1-6, with TRBD1 matching 8 bases. Trimming cost V 11 bases and J 8 bases; bases outside gene matches: 8. The CDR3 consists of 13 residues. CDR1 and CDR2 from the germline V gene are ENHRY and SYGVKD. CDR3 nucleotides: TGTGCCGGCCGCGGGACAGGAGATTCACCCCTCCACTTT. It translates to CAGRGTGDSPLHF.

This rearrangement joins TRBV7-8 to TRBJ2-1; 8 bases match TRBD1. V lost 3 bases to trimming and J lost 6 bases; unmatched junction nucleotides: 7. The CDR3 has 15 residues. Per germline, CDR1 SGHVS and CDR2 FQNEAQ. The CDR3 here is CASSFTGGEINEQFF. The CDR3 DNA follows: TGTGCCAGCAGCTTTACAGGGGGAGAGATCAATGAGCAGTTCTTC.

In this sample, this clone turned up a few times. The rearrangement links TRBV9 to TRBJ1-1; 8 positions agree with TRBD1. Germline trimming cut 3 bases from V and 5 bases from J; bases unmatched to any gene: 9. The germline gives CDR1 SGDLS, CDR2 YYNGEE. CDR3 length: 15 amino acids. CDR3 sequence reads: CASSAAGGAGTEAFF. CDR3 DNA: TGTGCCAGCAGCGCGGCAGGGGGCGCGGGTACTGAAGCTTTCTTT.

This chain joins TRBV9 and TRBJ1-6; possible D gene TRBD1, 6 bases. The germline V and J ends were trimmed by 0 bases and 4 bases, with 11 bases remaining between them. Germline CDR1 SGDLS, CDR2 YYNGEE. The CDR3 runs 16 residues. CDR3 DNA sequence: TGTGCCAGCAGCGTAGGGGCAGGGGAGTATAATTCACCCCTCCACTTT. Protein: CASSVGAGEYNSPLHF.